This T cell receptor beta chain was documented in a study of T cells after yellow fever vaccination. TCRdb reprocessed the 5' RACE reads with MiXCR, giving one entry per CDR3 protein. The sample holds more than 450,000 distinct CDR3 sequences; roughly 22% are singletons and the top ten take approximately 16%. At least ten counts were recorded for this clonotype. Its target is unknown. Study-level points and caveats: A large majority of primary-vaccination clones showed up again after the booster (around 96% CD4, 88% CD8). It was the secondary response that reached its peak faster, day 5 versus 15, but it was weaker.

The source was PBMCs, collected 21 days after the first yellow fever vaccination. The sequence was collected from a man between 18 and 35 years old who received the YFV17D yellow fever vaccine.

CDR3 sequence reads: CASSEGPLSEQYV. The CDR3 DNA reads TGTGCCAGCAGTGAAGGCCCCCTTTCCGAGCAGTACGTC. The chain has TRBV7-2 and TRBJ2-7; D gene ambiguous. CDR3 length: 13 residues. CDR1 SGHTA and CDR2 FQGNSA come from the germline V gene. Trimming shortened V by 6 bases and J by 6 bases, and 15 bases separated the two germline ends.